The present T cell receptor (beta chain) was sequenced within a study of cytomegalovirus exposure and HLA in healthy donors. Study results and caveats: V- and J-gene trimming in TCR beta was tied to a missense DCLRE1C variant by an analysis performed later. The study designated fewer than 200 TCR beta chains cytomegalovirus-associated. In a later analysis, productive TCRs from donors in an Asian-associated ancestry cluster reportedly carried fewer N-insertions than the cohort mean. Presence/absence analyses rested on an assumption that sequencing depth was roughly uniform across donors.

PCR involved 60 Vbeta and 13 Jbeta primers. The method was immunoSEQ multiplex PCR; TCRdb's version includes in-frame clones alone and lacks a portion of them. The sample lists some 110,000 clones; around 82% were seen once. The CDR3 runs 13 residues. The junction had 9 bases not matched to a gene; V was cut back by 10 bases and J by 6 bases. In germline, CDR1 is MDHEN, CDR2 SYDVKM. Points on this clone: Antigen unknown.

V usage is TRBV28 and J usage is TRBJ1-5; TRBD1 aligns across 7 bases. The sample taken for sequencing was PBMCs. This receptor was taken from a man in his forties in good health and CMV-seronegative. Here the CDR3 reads CATLQGVSQPQHF. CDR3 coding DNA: TGTGCCACTCTTCAGGGGGTAAGTCAGCCCCAGCATTTT.